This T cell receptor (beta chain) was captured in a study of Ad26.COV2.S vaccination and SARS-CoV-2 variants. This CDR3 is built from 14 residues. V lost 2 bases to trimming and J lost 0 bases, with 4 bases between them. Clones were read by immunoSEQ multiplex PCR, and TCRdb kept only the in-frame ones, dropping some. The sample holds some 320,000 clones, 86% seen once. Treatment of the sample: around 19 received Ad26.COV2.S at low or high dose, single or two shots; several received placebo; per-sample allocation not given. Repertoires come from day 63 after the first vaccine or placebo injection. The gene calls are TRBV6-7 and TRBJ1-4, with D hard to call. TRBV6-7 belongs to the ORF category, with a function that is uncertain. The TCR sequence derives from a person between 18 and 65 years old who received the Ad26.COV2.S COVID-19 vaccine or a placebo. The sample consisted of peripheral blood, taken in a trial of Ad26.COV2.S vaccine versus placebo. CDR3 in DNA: TGTGCCAGCAGTTACGAAACAACTAATGAAAAACTGTTTTTT. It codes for CASSYETTNEKLFF.